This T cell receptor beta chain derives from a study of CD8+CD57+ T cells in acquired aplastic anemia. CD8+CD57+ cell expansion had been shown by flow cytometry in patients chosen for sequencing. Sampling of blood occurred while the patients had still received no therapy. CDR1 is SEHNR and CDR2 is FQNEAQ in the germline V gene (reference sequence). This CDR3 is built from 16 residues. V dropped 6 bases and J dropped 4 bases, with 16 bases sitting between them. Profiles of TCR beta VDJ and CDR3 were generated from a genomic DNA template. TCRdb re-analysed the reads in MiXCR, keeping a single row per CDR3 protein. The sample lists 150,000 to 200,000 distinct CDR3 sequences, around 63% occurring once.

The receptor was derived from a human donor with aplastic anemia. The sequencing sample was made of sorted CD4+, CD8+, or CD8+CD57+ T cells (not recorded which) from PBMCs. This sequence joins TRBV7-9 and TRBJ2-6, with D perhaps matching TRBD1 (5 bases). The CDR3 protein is CASSHTQGPGANVLTF. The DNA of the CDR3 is TGTGCCAGCAGTCACACGCAGGGTCCCGGGGCCAACGTCCTGACTTTC.